Listed here is a single T cell receptor (beta chain). Its antigen is as yet unknown. Alongside a J-beta primer mix, a sample-barcoded 5' primer served in a second PCR lasting roughly 6 to 11 cycles. Each cDNA molecule was tagged by a template-switch adaptor that had 12 random nucleotides. TCRdb re-called the 5' RACE reads through MiXCR, storing one row per CDR3 protein. Of 800,000 to 900,000 distinct CDR3 sequences listed, 55% to 65% were seen once; the top ten hold about a quarter. V shed 4 bases and J shed 7 bases, with 13 bases lying between them. The germline gives CDR1 MNHEY, CDR2 SMNVEV (reference sequence). The CDR3 spans 14 residues. This sample is drawn from a study of blood T cells in healthy people across ages. Study outcomes and limitations: Compared with aged donors, long-lived donors showed fewer expanded clones, suggesting selection.

Sequencing input: blood. This rearrangement joins TRBV27 to TRBJ1-4, with D tentatively TRBD1 (5 bases). This receptor was taken from a man aged 25 to 45 in good health. This CDR3 reads CASSSGDVGEKLFF. CDR3 nucleotides: TGTGCCAGCAGTTCGGGGGACGTCGGTGAAAAACTGTTTTTT.